These T cell receptor beta chains were read from a single sample in a study of Ad26.COV2.S vaccination and SARS-CoV-2 variants. Produced via immunoSEQ multiplex PCR; TCRdb's table is partial and in-frame only. The sample gives over 110,000 clones, around 86% of which show up once; 4% to 6% is in the top ten. The source material was peripheral blood, sampled after recovery from COVID-19. Source of these receptors: a human donor who had recovered from COVID-19. CDR3s include the opening cysteine and the closing phenylalanine or tryptophan. D genes are given only for firm matches. Rows may omit the clone size; those that give it use once, few, many or a size class.

d_call	v_call	j_call	clone_size	cdr3_nt	cdr3_aa
NA	TRBV7-2	TRBJ2-2	NA	TGTGCCAGCAGCTTAGCGGCGAACACCGGGGAGCTGTTTTTT	CASSLAANTGELFF
NA	TRBV4-1	TRBJ2-1	NA	TGCGCCAGCAGCCAAGATATAGCATTACGGTCCAATGAGCAGTTCTTC	CASSQDIALRSNEQFF
NA	TRBV28	TRBJ1-5	NA	TGTGCCAGCAGTTTCGGCAATCAGCCCCAGCATTTT	CASSFGNQPQHF
NA	TRBV7-6	TRBJ2-7	NA	TGTGCCAGCAGCTCGGCGAACCCCTACGAGCAGTACTTC	CASSSANPYEQYF
NA	TRBV27	TRBJ1-1	NA	TGTGCCAGCAGTTCGAGGACTGAAGCTTTCTTT	CASSSRTEAFF
TRBD1	TRBV4-3	TRBJ2-1	NA	TGCGCCAGCAGCCCCGGGACAGGGTACTCTGTTGAGCAGTTCTTC	CASSPGTGYSVEQFF
NA	TRBV2	TRBJ2-3	NA	TGTGCCAGCAGTGAAGGTTGGCCAACAGATACGCAGTATTTT	CASSEGWPTDTQYF
NA	TRBV2	TRBJ2-7	once	TGTGCCAGCAGTGATTCGGGGGATTTCATAGCCTACGAGCAGTACTTC	CASSDSGDFIAYEQYF
NA	TRBV30	TRBJ1-2	NA	TGTGCCTGGAGTGCTAGCCCGGCTCCGGGAGCCTATGGCTACACCTTC	CAWSASPAPGAYGYTF
NA	TRBV6-1	TRBJ2-3	once	TGTGCCAGCAGTGAGAGGGCTCAGGCAGATACGCAGTATTTT	CASSERAQADTQYF
NA	TRBV7-2	TRBJ2-4	NA	TGTGCCAGCAGCTCCCGATCCACTATAGCCAAAAACATTCAGTACTTC	CASSSRSTIAKNIQYF
NA	TRBV20-1	TRBJ1-1	NA	TGCAGTGCTAGTAGGACGAACACTGAAGCTTTCTTT	CSASRTNTEAFF
NA	TRBV7-7	TRBJ2-5	once	TGTGCTAGCAGCTTACACAAGGACCGTACTAACGGGCAGACCCAGTACTTC	CASSLHKDRTNGQTQYF
TRBD2	TRBV12-5	TRBJ2-1	NA	TGTGCTACTGGCCTCTTGGGTAGCGGGGGGGCCAATGAGCAGTTCTTC	CATGLLGSGGANEQFF
NA	TRBV7-9	TRBJ1-6	NA	TGTGCCAGCAGCTTCAGCAGGGGTGATAATTCACCCCTCCACTTT	CASSFSRGDNSPLHF
NA	TRBV13	TRBJ2-5	once	TGTGCCAGCAGCGAACAGGGATTGCAAGAGACCCAGTACTTC	CASSEQGLQETQYF
NA	TRBV19	TRBJ2-7	NA	TGTGCCAGTAGGCAGGGAAAAAACTACGAGCAGTACTTC	CASRQGKNYEQYF
TRBD1	TRBV15	TRBJ1-5	NA	TGTGCCACCAGCACTAACAGGGGAAGCAATCAGCCCCAGCATTTT	CATSTNRGSNQPQHF
TRBD2	TRBV6-5	TRBJ2-2	once	TGTGCCAGCAGTTACAGCGGGGGGGCCTCCGGGGAGCTGTTTTTT	CASSYSGGASGELFF
TRBD2	TRBV7-2	TRBJ2-5	once	TGTGCCAGCAGCTTAGGCGGGGGGGAGACCCAGTACTTC	CASSLGGGETQYF
NA	TRBV5-6	TRBJ2-2	NA	TGTGCCAGCAACTTTTATTCGGGACACAACACCGGGGAGCTGTTTTTT	CASNFYSGHNTGELFF
NA	TRBV11-2	TRBJ2-7	NA	TGTGCCAGCAGCTTGATTCGTGGCTACGAGCAGTACTTC	CASSLIRGYEQYF
NA	TRBV6-5	TRBJ2-3	NA	TGTGCCAGCAGTTACACGGACAGACGGGATACGCAGTATTTT	CASSYTDRRDTQYF
NA	TRBV5-4	TRBJ2-1	NA	TGTGCCAGCAGCTTGTTGGGTAGGGGAGCCGACAATGAGCAGTTCTTC	CASSLLGRGADNEQFF
NA	TRBV4-1	TRBJ2-3	NA	TGCGCCAGCAGCCAAGGCCAGGGGGGACCAGATACGCAGTATTTT	CASSQGQGGPDTQYF
TRBD1	TRBV27	TRBJ1-1	NA	TGTGCCAGCAGTTTACGGACAGGGGAGGCTTTCTTT	CASSLRTGEAFF
TRBD1	TRBV19	TRBJ2-2	NA	TGTGCCACAAAAGGAGGGACAGGGTTGCCCGGGGAGCTGTTTTTT	CATKGGTGLPGELFF